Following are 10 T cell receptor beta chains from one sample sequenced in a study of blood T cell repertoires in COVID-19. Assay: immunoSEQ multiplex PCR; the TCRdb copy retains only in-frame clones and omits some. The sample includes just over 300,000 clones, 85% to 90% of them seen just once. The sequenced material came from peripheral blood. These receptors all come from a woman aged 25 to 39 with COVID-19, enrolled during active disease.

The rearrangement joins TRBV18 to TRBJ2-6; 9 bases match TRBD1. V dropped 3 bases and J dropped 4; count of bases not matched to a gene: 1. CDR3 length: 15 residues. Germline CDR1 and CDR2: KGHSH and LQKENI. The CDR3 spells CASSPGQGGANVLTF. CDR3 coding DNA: TGTGCCAGCTCACCCGGACAGGGGGGGGCCAACGTCCTGACTTTC.

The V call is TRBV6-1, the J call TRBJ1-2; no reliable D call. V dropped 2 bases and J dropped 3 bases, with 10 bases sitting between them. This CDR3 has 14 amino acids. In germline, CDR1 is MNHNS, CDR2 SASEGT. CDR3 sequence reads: CASSEFRQDYGYTF. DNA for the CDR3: TGTGCCAGCAGTGAATTCCGCCAGGACTATGGCTACACCTTC.

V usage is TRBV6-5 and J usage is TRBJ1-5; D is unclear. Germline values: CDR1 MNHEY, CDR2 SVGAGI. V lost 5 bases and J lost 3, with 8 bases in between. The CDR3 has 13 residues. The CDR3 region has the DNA TGTGCCAGCAGTACCGGGTTCAATCAGCCCCAGCATTTT. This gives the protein CASSTGFNQPQHF.

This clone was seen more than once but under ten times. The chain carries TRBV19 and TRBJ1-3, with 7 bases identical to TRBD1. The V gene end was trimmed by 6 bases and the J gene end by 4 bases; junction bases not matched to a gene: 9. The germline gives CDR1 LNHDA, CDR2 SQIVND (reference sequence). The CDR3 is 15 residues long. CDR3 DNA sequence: TGTGCCAGTAGACCGACGACAGGGAAGGGAAACACCATATATTTT. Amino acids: CASRPTTGKGNTIYF.

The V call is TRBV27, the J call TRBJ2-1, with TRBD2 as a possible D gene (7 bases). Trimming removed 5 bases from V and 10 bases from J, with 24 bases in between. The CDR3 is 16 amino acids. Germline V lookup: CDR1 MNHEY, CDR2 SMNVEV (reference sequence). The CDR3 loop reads CASSEEGGPHHREQFF. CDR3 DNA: TGTGCCAGCAGTGAAGAGGGGGGGCCCCACCACCGAGAGCAGTTCTTC.

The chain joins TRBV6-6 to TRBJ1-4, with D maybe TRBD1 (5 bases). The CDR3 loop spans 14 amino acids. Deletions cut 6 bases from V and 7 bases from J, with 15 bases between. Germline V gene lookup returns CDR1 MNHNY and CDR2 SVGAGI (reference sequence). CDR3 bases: TGTGCCAGCAGGCTGACAGAGGCCAGTGAAAAACTGTTTTTT. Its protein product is CASRLTEASEKLFF.

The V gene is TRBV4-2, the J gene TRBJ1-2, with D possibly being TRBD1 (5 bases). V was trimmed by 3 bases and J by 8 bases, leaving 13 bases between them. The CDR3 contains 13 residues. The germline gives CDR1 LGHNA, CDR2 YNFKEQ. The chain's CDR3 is CASSQFAGEGYTF. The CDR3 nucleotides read TGTGCCAGCAGCCAGTTCGCGGGGGAGGGCTACACCTTC.

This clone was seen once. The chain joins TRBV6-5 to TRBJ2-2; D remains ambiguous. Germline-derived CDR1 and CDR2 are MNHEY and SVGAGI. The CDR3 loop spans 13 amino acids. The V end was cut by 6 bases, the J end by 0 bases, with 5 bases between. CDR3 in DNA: TGTGCCAGCAGGCGCGCGAACACCGGGGAGCTGTTTTTT. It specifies CASRRANTGELFF.

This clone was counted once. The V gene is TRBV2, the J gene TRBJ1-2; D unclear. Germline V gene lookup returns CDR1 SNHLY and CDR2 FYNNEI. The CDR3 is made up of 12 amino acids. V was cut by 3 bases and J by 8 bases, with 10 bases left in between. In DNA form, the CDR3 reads TGTGCCAGCAGTGATGATTCCCAGGGCTACACCTTC. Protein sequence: CASSDDSQGYTF.

Here the CDR3 DNA reads TGTGCCACCAGCAGAGTACTAAGGTCGGGGGATCAGCCCCAGCATTTT. It yields the protein CATSRVLRSGDQPQHF. The chain uses TRBV15 and TRBJ1-5, with D possibly TRBD1 on 5 matching bases. The CDR3 length is 16 residues. Trimming left V 1 base short and J 5 bases short, with 15 bases between. Germline-derived CDR1 and CDR2 are LNHNV and YYDKDF (reference sequence).